This entry describes one TCR beta chain. Germline V gene data show CDR1 as SGHAT and CDR2 as FQDESV (reference sequence). The CDR3 has 15 residues. V lost 5 bases, J lost 0 bases, and 6 bases stayed unmatched. These data come from a study of blood T cell repertoires in COVID-19. Looking at the study overall: Some COVID-19 samples were acute and others convalescent; all came from the United States, Italy and Spain. T cells, B-cell-depleted T cells, or PBMCs supplied cDNA or gDNA.

Study processing details: Amplification from reference gene primers served as the basis for estimated nucleated cell counts. The repertoire was sequenced with immunoSEQ multiplex PCR; TCRdb's copy has only in-frame clones and lacks some. V, J and clone size were drawn from that table, and D and trimming were deduced from the DNA. The sample gives roughly 91,000 clones, around 80% of which show up once; roughly 1.2% is in the top ten. The sequence came from an elderly woman with acute or convalescent COVID-19. Sequencing used peripheral blood. The chain couples TRBV11-1 to TRBJ2-7; TRBD1 agrees at 8 bases. The chain's CDR3 is CASSPRTGSSYEQYF. CDR3 nucleotides: TGTGCCAGCAGCCCGAGGACAGGGAGCTCCTACGAGCAGTACTTC.